This paragraph reports one T cell receptor (beta chain). The specificity of this receptor is unknown. No much larger clone is present one base from it, and per-base qualities are unavailable. The data are from a study of technical replicates of blood from a handful of donors (dated by TCRdb to about 2017). The protocol used for the library was the immunoSEQ multiplex PCR assay. TCRdb provides this immuneACCESS table in a form limited to in-frame rearrangements. Some clones are lacking; in checked studies, under half of them reflect an unresolved V gene, and why the rest are absent is not known. Present in this sample are approximately 66,000 clones, around nine tenths of which were seen just once. The ten largest clones capture around 5% of the sample. The clonotype was recovered from a human donor in good health. Some clones in this sample may be carry-over from other donors' samples. The sample comprised PBMCs.

The DNA sequence is as follows: TGTGCCAGCAGCCTTGGGCGGGAGCGGTTGGCAGATACGCAGTATTTT. Its coded protein is CASSLGRERLADTQYF. The rearranged chain carries TRBV5-4 and TRBJ2-3, with 7 central nucleotides matching TRBD2. The CDR3 runs 16 amino acids, cysteine and phenylalanine included. Only the CDR3 part of the read is kept: 48 bases, read in frame from the first base. CDR1 SGHNT and CDR2 YYREEE are derived from the germline V gene (reference sequence). V trim: 4 bases; J trim: 4 bases; unmatched bases: 12.